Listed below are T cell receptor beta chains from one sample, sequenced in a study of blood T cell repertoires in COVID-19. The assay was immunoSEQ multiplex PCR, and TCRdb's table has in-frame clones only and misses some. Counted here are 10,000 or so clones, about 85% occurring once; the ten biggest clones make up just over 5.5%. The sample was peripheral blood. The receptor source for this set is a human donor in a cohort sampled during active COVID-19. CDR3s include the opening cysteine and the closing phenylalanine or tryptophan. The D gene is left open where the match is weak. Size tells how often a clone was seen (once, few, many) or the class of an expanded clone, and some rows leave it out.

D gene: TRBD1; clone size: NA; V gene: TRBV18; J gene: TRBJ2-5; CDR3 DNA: TGTGCCAGCACGACAGGGGTGGCAGAGACCCAGTACTTC; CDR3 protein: CASTTGVAETQYF
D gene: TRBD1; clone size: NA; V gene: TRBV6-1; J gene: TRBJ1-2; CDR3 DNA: TGTGCCAGCAGTGAATACCGGGACAGGGGGGGCTATGGCTACACCTTC; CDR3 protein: CASSEYRDRGGYGYTF
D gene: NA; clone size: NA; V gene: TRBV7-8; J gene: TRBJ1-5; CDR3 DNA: TGTGCCAGCAGCTTAGGCAGCGGTTATAGCAATCAGCCCCAGCATTTT; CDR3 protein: CASSLGSGYSNQPQHF
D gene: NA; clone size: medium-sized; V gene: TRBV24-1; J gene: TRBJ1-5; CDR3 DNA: TGTGCCACCAGTGATTACAGCTATCAGCCCCAGCATTTT; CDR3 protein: CATSDYSYQPQHF
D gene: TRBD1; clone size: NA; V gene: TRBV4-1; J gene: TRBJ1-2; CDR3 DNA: TGCGCCAGCAGCCAAAGCCCCGGGACAGAGTATGGCTACACCTTC; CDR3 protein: CASSQSPGTEYGYTF
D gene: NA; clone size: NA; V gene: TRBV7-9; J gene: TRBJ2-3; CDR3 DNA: TGTGCCAGCAGCTTAGTGGGGGCGGAGACAGATACGCAGTATTTT; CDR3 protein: CASSLVGAETDTQYF
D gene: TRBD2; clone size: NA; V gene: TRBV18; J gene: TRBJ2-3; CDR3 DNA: TGTGCCAGCTCACCGCTGAGCGGGAGGTCAGATACGCAGTATTTT; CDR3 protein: CASSPLSGRSDTQYF
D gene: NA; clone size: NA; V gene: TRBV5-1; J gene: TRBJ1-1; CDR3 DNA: TGCGCCAGCAGCTTGACAGGCGGCACTGAAGCTTTCTTT; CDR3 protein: CASSLTGGTEAFF
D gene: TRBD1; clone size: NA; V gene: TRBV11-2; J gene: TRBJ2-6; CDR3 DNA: TGTGCCAGCAGCAAAAGGACAGGCATCTCTGGGGCCAACGTCCTGACTTTC; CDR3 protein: CASSKRTGISGANVLTF
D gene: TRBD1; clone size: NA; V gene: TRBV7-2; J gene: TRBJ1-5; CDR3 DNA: TGTGCCAGCAGCTACAGGACAGGGGGCTTGTCATTCCAGCCCCAGCATTTT; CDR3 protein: CASSYRTGGLSFQPQHF
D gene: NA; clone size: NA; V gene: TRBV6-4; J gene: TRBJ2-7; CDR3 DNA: TGTGCCAGCAGTGACTCGGAGTGGGGATCGGGAGTTGACGAGCAGTACTTC; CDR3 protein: CASSDSEWGSGVDEQYF
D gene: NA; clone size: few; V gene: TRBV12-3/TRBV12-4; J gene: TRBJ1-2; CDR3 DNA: TGTGCCAGCAGTTTAAATAGGCTGAGGGGCTACACCTTC; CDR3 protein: CASSLNRLRGYTF
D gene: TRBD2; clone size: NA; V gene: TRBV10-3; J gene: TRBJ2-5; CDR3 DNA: TGTGCCACTAGGGGACTAGCGGGAGGGAGGCAAGAGACCCAGTACTTC; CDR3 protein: CATRGLAGGRQETQYF
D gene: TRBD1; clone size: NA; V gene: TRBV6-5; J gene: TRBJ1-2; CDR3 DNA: TGTGCCAGCACGGACAGGGTTTGGGGCTACACCTTC; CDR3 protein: CASTDRVWGYTF
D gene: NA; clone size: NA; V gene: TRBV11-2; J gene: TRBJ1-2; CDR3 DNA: TGTGCCAGCAGCTTAACCCCGACAGATTCCATCTCTAACTATGGCTACACCTTC; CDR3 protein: CASSLTPTDSISNYGYTF
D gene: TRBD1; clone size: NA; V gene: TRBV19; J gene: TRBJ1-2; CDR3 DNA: TGTGCCAGTACCCCAAGGGGACAGGGGAGCGCTGGCTACACCTTC; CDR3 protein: CASTPRGQGSAGYTF
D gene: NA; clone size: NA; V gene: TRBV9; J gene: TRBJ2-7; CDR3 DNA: TGTGCCAGCAGCCCCCCAGGGCGGTACGAGCAGTACTTC; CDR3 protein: CASSPPGRYEQYF
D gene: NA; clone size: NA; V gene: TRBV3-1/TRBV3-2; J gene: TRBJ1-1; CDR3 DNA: TGTGCCAGCAGTCGCCGCACAGATACCACTGAAGCTTTCTTT; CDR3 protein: CASSRRTDTTEAFF
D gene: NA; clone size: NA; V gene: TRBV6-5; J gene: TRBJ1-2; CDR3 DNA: TGTGCCAGCAGTTACGAAGGGGCGAGAGGCTACACCTTC; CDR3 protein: CASSYEGARGYTF
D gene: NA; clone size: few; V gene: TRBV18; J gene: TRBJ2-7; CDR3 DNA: TGTGCCAGCTCACCGGAGCGATCCTACGAGCAGTACTTC; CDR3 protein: CASSPERSYEQYF
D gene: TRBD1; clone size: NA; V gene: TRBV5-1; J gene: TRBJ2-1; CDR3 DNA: TGCGCCAGCAGCTTGGCCACAGGGGGCAATTTCAATGAGCAGTTCTTC; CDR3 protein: CASSLATGGNFNEQFF
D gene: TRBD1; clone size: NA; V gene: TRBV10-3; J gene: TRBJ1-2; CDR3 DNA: TGTGCCATCAGGACAGGGGGGAACTATGGCTACACCTTC; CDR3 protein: CAIRTGGNYGYTF
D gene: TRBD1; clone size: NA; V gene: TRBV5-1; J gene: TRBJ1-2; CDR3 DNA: TGCGCCAGCAGCTTCCAGACAGGGGGAGGTGGCTACACCTTC; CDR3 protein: CASSFQTGGGGYTF
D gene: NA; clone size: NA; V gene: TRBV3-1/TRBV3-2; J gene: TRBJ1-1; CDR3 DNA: TGTGCCAGCAGCCCAACGGCAGAGGATTACACTGAAGCTTTCTTT; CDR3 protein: CASSPTAEDYTEAFF
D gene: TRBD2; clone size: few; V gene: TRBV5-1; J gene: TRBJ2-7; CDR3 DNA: TGCGCCAGCAGCTTGGCCCCTAGCGGGGGACCCTACGAGCAGTACTTC; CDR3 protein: CASSLAPSGGPYEQYF
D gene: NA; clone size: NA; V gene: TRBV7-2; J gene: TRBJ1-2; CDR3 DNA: TGTGCCAGCAGCCCCCGAGGACCCGGAGGCTATGGCTACACCTTC; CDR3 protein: CASSPRGPGGYGYTF
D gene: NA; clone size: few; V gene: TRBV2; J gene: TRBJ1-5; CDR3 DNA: TGTGCCAGCAGTGGGCCAGGGAACAGGGACCAGCCCCAGCATTTT; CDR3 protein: CASSGPGNRDQPQHF
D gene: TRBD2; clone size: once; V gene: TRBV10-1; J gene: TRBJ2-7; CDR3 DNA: TGCGCCAGCAGTGATCGGGGAGGGCTTCTAAGCGAGCAGTACTTC; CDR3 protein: CASSDRGGLLSEQYF
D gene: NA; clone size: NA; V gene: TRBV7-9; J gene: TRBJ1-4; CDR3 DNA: TGTGCCAGCAGCCCGGGACTTCTGGAACTGTTTTTT; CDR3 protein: CASSPGLLELFF
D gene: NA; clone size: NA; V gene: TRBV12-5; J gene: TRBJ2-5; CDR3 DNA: TGTGCTAGTGGTTTGAACTCGGAGACCCAGTACTTC; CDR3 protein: CASGLNSETQYF
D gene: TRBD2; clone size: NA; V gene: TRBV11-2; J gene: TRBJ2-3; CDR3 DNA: TGTGCCAGCAGCTTTATAATTGGGGCGGGAGGGCCCCCAGATACGCAGTATTTT; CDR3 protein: CASSFIIGAGGPPDTQYF
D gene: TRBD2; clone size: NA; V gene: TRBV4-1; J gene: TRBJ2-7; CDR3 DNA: TGCGCCAGCAGCCTCAGCTTGGCTAGCGGATCCTACGAGCAGTACTTC; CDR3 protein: CASSLSLASGSYEQYF
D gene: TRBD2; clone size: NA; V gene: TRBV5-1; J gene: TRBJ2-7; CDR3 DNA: TGCGCCAGCAGTTTCAATACCGGGACTAGCGGGAGTCGGAACGAGCAGTACTTC; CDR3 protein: CASSFNTGTSGSRNEQYF
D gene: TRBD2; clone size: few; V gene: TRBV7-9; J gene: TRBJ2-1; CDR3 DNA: TGTGCCAGCAGCTTACCCCCCCGACTAGCGGGGGTAGTGGGTGAGCAGTTCTTC; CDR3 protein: CASSLPPRLAGVVGEQFF
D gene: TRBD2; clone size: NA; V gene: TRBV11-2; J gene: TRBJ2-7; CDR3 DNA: TGTGCCAGCAGCTTATCTGGGCGGCCTAGCGGTTTCCCCTACGAGCAGTACTTC; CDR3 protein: CASSLSGRPSGFPYEQYF
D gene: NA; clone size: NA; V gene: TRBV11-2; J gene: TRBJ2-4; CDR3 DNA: TGTGCCAGCAGCTTAGTTGCAGCGGCCAAAAACATTCAGTACTTC; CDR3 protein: CASSLVAAAKNIQYF
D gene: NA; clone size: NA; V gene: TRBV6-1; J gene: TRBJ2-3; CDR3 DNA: TGTGCCAGCAGTGAACGGGGATCCCCTAGCACAGATACGCAGTATTTT; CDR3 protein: CASSERGSPSTDTQYF
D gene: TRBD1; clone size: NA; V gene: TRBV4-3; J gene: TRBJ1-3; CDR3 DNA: TGCGCCAGCAGCCAAAACCGGGACAGGGTATTTGGAAACACCATATATTTT; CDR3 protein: CASSQNRDRVFGNTIYF
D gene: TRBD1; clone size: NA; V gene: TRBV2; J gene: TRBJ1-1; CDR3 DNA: TGTGCCAGCAGTATAGGACAGGGCCGGAACACTGAAGCTTTCTTT; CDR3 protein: CASSIGQGRNTEAFF
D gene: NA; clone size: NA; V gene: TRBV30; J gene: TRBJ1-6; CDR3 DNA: TGTGCCTGGAGTAGGACTTTTTCACCCCTCCACTTT; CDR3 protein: CAWSRTFSPLHF
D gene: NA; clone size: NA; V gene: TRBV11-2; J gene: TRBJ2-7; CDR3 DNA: TGTGCCAGCAGCTTAGCGAGATACTCCTACGAGCAGTACTTC; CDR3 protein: CASSLARYSYEQYF
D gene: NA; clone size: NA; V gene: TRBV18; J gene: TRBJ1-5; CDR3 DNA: TGTGCCAGCTCACCAGCGGGGGCGGTCGATCAGCCCCAGCATTTT; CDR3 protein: CASSPAGAVDQPQHF
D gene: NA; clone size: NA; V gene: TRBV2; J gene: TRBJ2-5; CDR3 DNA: TGTGCCAGCAACCGGGGGTCGCCGGCGCCGTACTTC; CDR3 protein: CASNRGSPAPYF
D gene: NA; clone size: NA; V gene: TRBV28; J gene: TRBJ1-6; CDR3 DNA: TGTGCCAGCAGGGCGGTCGACAGGATTAATTCACCCCTCCACTTT; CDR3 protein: CASRAVDRINSPLHF
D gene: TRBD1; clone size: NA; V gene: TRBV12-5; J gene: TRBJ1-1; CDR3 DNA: TGTGCTAGCGGGGACAGAGGCTCCATACATGTTTACACTGAAGCTTTCTTT; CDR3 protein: CASGDRGSIHVYTEAFF
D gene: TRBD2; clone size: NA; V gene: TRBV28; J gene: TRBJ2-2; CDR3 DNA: TGTGCCAGCAGTCAGACTAGCGGGTGGGGGTACACCGGGGAGCTGTTTTTT; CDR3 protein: CASSQTSGWGYTGELFF
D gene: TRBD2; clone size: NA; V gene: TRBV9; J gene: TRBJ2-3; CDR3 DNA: TGTGCCAGCAGCGCTACGACTAGCGGGAGCACAGATACGCAGTATTTT; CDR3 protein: CASSATTSGSTDTQYF
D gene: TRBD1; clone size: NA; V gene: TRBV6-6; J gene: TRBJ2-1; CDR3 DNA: TGTGCCAGCAGTCCCCCGGGACAGAGCTCCTACAATGAGCAGTTCTTC; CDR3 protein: CASSPPGQSSYNEQFF
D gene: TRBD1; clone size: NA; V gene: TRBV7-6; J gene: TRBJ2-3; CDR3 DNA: TGTGCCAGCAGTGGGACAGTGGGAGATACGCAGTATTTT; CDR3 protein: CASSGTVGDTQYF
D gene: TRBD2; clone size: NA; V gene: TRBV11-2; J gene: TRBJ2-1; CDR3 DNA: TGTGCCAGCAGCTTAGATAGCGGGGGCTCCTCCTACAATGAGCAGTTCTTC; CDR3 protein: CASSLDSGGSSYNEQFF
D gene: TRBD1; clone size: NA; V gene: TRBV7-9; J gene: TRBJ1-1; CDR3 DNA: TGTGCCAGCAGCTTTTCCGGGACAGGGCAAACTGAAGCTTTCTTT; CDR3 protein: CASSFSGTGQTEAFF
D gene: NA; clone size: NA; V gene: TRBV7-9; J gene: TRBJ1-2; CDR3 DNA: TGTGCCAGCAGCCTCCCCGTCGGAGGGAGGTTACCCTTC; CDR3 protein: CASSLPVGGRLPF